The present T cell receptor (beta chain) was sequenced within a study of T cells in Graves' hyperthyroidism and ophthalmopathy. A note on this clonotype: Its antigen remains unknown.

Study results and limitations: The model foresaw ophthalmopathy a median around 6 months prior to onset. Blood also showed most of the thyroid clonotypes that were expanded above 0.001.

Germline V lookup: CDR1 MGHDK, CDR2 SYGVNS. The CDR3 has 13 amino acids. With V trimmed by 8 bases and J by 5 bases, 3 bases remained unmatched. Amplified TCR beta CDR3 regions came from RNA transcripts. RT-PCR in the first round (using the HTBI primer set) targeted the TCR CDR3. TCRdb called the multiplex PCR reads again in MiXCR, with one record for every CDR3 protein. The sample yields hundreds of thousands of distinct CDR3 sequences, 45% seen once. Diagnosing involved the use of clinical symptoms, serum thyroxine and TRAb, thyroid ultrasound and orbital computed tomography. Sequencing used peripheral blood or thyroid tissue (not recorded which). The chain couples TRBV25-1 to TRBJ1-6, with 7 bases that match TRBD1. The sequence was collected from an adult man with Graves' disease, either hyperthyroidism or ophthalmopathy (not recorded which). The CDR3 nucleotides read TGTGCCAGCCTGGGACAGAATAATTCACCCCTCCACTTT. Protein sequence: CASLGQNNSPLHF. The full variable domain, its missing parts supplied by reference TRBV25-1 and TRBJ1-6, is EADIYQTPRYLVIGTGKKITLECSQTMGHDKMYWYQQDPGMELHLIHYSYGVNSTEKGDLSSESTVSRIRTEHFPLTLESARPSHTSQYLCASLGQNNSPLHFGNGTRLTVT.